This T cell receptor (beta chain) was recovered during a study of post-analysis software for immune sequencing data. The overall study: Secondary progressive, relapsing-remitting and progressive-relapsing multiple sclerosis were among the included disease courses.

Whole-study findings and limits: A handful of TRBV segments were more frequent in patients than controls; TRBV5-6, TRBV5-1 and TRBV20-1 belonged to this group.

Unique molecular identifiers tagged the TCR beta cDNA libraries. There were roughly 0.95 to 11 million T cells, and about 500,000 cDNA molecules came from them. TCRdb reprocessed the PCR reads via MiXCR and lists one record per CDR3 protein. The sample holds approximately 770,000 distinct CDR3 sequences, around 42% seen once. Germline-derived CDR1 and CDR2 are SGDLS and YYNGEE. The length of the CDR3 is 13 residues. Trimming shortened V by 4 bases and J by 2 bases, and 9 bases separated the two germline ends. A remark on this clonotype: What it binds is not known.

The chain employs TRBV9 and TRBJ2-5, with D perhaps matching TRBD2 (6 bases). This sequence originates from a girl aged 5-17 years with multiple sclerosis. What was sequenced was blood. The CDR3: CASSTGTQETQYF. The DNA for the CDR3 is TGTGCCAGCAGCACCGGGACTCAAGAGACCCAGTACTTC. Full variable domain (remainder filled in from reference TRBV9 and TRBJ2-5): DSGVTQTPKHLITATGQRVTLRCSPRSGDLSVYWYQQSLDQGLQFLIQYYNGEERAKGNILERFSAQQFPDLHSELNLSSLELGDSALYFCASSTGTQETQYFGPGTRLLVL.